The 5 T cell receptor beta chains presented below share a single source sample, sequenced in a study of T cells after yellow fever vaccination. From the 5' RACE reads, TCRdb called clonotypes with MiXCR, one entry per CDR3 protein. The sample includes around 360,000 distinct CDR3 sequences, around 10% of them seen just once. The sample consisted of PBMCs, taken on the day of the first yellow fever vaccination. These receptors all stem from a young man who received the YFV17D yellow fever vaccine.

This clonotype was picked up a small number of times. V usage is TRBV9 and J usage is TRBJ2-5; D is possibly TRBD1 (6 bases). CDR3 length equals 15 residues. In germline, CDR1 is SGDLS, CDR2 YYNGEE. V was trimmed by 3 bases and J by 1 base, leaving 13 bases between them. For the CDR3, the DNA is TGTGCCAGCAGCGCTTCGGGACACACCCAAGAGACCCAGTACTTC. It translates to CASSASGHTQETQYF.

This clonotype was recorded at least ten times. The chain joins TRBV6-5 to TRBJ2-3, with TRBD2 as a possible D gene (5 bases). Between the trimmed V and J ends, which lost 5 bases and 4 bases, there was a span of 19 bases. This CDR3 comprises 16 residues. Germline V lookup: CDR1 MNHEY, CDR2 SVGAGI. Here the CDR3 reads CASSPTPGSNSDTQYF. The CDR3 nucleotides read TGTGCCAGCAGTCCTACTCCGGGAAGCAACTCAGATACGCAGTATTTT.

The chain links TRBV20-1 to TRBJ1-2; 7 positions agree with TRBD1. The ends lost 6 bases at V and 3 bases at J; junction bases unmatched: 7. Germline CDR1 and CDR2: DFQATT and SNEGSKA (reference sequence). CDR3 length equals 13 residues. CDR3 amino acids: CSAPTGTDYGYTF. The CDR3 DNA sequence: TGCAGTGCCCCGACAGGGACAGACTATGGCTACACCTTC.

In its sample, this clonotype was seen many times. This chain links TRBV7-6 with TRBJ2-1; 8 bases map to TRBD1. The CDR3 runs to 15 residues. The germline gives CDR1 SGHVS, CDR2 FNYEAQ. V lost 5 bases and J lost 2; bases outside the gene matches: 5. The CDR3 nucleotides read TGTGCCAGCAGCCTCGACAGGGGTCCCTACAATGAGCAGTTCTTC. Protein: CASSLDRGPYNEQFF.

This rearrangement joins TRBV4-1 to TRBJ2-3, with D perhaps being TRBD1 or TRBD2 (5 bases each). CDR3 size: 17 residues. Trimming removed 0 bases from V and 5 bases from J, with 18 bases in between. Per germline, CDR1 MGHRA and CDR2 YSYEKL. As DNA, the CDR3 is TGCGCCAGCAGCCAAGAAAGTCGAGGGGTGCAAATAGATACGCAGTATTTT. This translates into CASSQESRGVQIDTQYF.